This TCR beta chain was identified during a study of blood T cell repertoires in COVID-19 (TCRdb year 2020). Study-wide context: Samples covering the acute and convalescent phases of COVID-19 were provided by collaborators in the United States, Italy and Spain. Subjects who had been exposed to COVID-19, were actively infected with it, or had recovered from it provided the deeply sampled blood TCRbeta repertoires that made up the dataset. The repertoires were released in a freely available public database meant as a resource for research on the immune response to SARS-CoV-2. The prospective study material was composed of cDNA or gDNA derived from T cells, B-cell-depleted T cells, or PBMCs. A de-identified subject ID, COVID-19 status, age in years and sex were almost always included in the sample metadata. Where available, HLA class I and class II types were obtained from metadata supplied by the sample provider rather than from assay-based typing. Samples were obtained from the ongoing ImmuneRACE study (first 160 participants) and from 1,000 to 1,500 subjects provided by 6 global collaborators. What the research found in general, with its limitations: How much clinical and demographic metadata was included differed by source and by participant, and the metadata was provided uncurated.

TCRbeta CDR3 regions were amplified from genomic DNA using the immunoSEQ Assay, a bias-controlled multiplex PCR. In the paper's pipeline: The number of nucleated cells in each sample was estimated by amplification of reference gene primers within the assay. To quantify the absolute abundance of each unique TCRbeta CDR3 rearrangement, sequence reads were collapsed and filtered. For each sample, productive Simpson clonality was calculated as the square root of Simpson's diversity index across productive rearrangements. What TCRdb holds here is the immuneACCESS table cut down to in-frame rearrangements. Part of the clones is not present; checked against another copy, under half of the missing clones reflect an unresolved V gene, and the others are unexplained. V, J and clone size are taken as reported in that table, and D and trimming were inferred from the DNA itself. This sample holds roughly 170,000 clones; approximately 87% were observed only once. The ten largest clones represent less than 25% of the sample.

Worth noting for this clone: The antigen it binds to is not known. Within one base of it there is no much larger clone, and no base qualities were kept.

Whole blood was collected in K2EDTA tubes by collaborating institutions according to the institutions' own protocols. For TCRbeta analysis, collaborators shipped samples in one of three forms: frozen whole blood, isolated PBMCs, or DNA extracted from either of those sample types. Here V drops 1 base and J drops 7 bases, and the junction holds 8 bases not matched to any gene. From the cysteine up to the phenylalanine, the CDR3 has a length of 15 residues. Just CDR3 DNA is preserved here, 45 bases in frame from base 1. According to the germline V gene, CDR1 reads SGHTA and CDR2 reads FQGNSA. The clonotype comes from a man between 65 and 80 years old with active or convalescent COVID-19. Sequenced material: peripheral blood. The sequence links TRBV7-2 to TRBJ2-5; TRBD2 aligns with 8 central bases. The nucleotides are TGTGCCAGCAGCTTAGACTTCGGGGGGGGTAGGACCCAGTACTTC. Translated, it gives CASSLDFGGGRTQYF.